These T cell receptor beta chains were read from a single sample in a study of identifying expanded T cells in peripheral blood. Sequencing was performed with immunoSEQ multiplex PCR; in TCRdb, only in-frame clones are kept and a portion is missing. The repertoire consists of approximately 79,000 clones, with 85% to 90% occurring once and the leading ten covering over 2.5%. Sequenced material: blood. These receptors were taken from a person between 18 and 75 years old in good health. Both conserved end residues are part of each CDR3. A D gene is named only where the DNA matches it firmly. The size field is filled for only some rows; it gives once, few, many or a size class.

cdr3_aa: CASSRLGTAEAFF; cdr3_nt: TGTGCCAGCAGCCGTCTCGGGACAGCTGAAGCTTTCTTT; clone_size: -; v_call: TRBV7-9; j_call: TRBJ1-1; d_call: TRBD1
cdr3_aa: CASSYAAQDGQPQHF; cdr3_nt: TGTGCCAGCAGTTACGCTGCACAGGATGGGCAGCCCCAGCATTTT; clone_size: once; v_call: TRBV6-5; j_call: TRBJ1-5; d_call: -
cdr3_aa: CASSLGSGKPLHF; cdr3_nt: TGTGCCAGCAGCTTAGGTTCGGGGAAACCCCTCCACTTT; clone_size: -; v_call: TRBV7-2; j_call: TRBJ1-6; d_call: -
cdr3_aa: CASSLRAGGEYEQYF; cdr3_nt: TGCGCCAGCAGCCTTAGAGCGGGAGGCGAATACGAGCAGTACTTC; clone_size: once; v_call: TRBV4-1; j_call: TRBJ2-7; d_call: TRBD2
cdr3_aa: CASSSTGGTGIETQYF; cdr3_nt: TGTGCCAGCAGCTCCACTGGGGGGACAGGAATAGAGACCCAGTACTTC; clone_size: -; v_call: TRBV7-3; j_call: TRBJ2-5; d_call: TRBD1
cdr3_aa: CASSFAGGNTGELFF; cdr3_nt: TGCGCCAGCAGCTTTGCGGGTGGGAACACCGGGGAGCTGTTTTTT; clone_size: once; v_call: TRBV5-1; j_call: TRBJ2-2; d_call: -
cdr3_aa: CASSGASPPIYF; cdr3_nt: TGTGCCAGCAGCGGGGCCAGCCCTCCCATATATTTT; clone_size: -; v_call: TRBV9; j_call: TRBJ1-3; d_call: -
cdr3_aa: CASSLWDLNTEAFF; cdr3_nt: TGTGCCAGCAGTCTATGGGACCTAAACACTGAAGCTTTCTTT; clone_size: -; v_call: TRBV28; j_call: TRBJ1-1; d_call: -
cdr3_aa: CASSFRQGIRADTIYF; cdr3_nt: TGTGCCAGCAGCTTCAGACAGGGCATAAGGGCGGACACCATATATTTT; clone_size: -; v_call: TRBV13; j_call: TRBJ1-3; d_call: TRBD1
cdr3_aa: CASSIAGAGETQYF; cdr3_nt: TGTGCCAGTAGTATAGCAGGGGCTGGGGAGACCCAGTACTTC; clone_size: few; v_call: TRBV19; j_call: TRBJ2-5; d_call: -
cdr3_aa: CASSYQSSYEQYF; cdr3_nt: TGTGCCAGCAGTTACCAGAGCTCCTACGAGCAGTACTTC; clone_size: -; v_call: TRBV6-5; j_call: TRBJ2-7; d_call: -
cdr3_aa: CASSRQGQTYEQYF; cdr3_nt: TGTGCCAGCAGCCGACAGGGCCAAACCTACGAGCAGTACTTC; clone_size: -; v_call: TRBV14; j_call: TRBJ2-7; d_call: TRBD1
cdr3_aa: CASSADSSSGNTIYF; cdr3_nt: TGTGCCAGCAGTGCCGACAGCAGCTCTGGAAACACCATATATTTT; clone_size: once; v_call: TRBV2; j_call: TRBJ1-3; d_call: -
cdr3_aa: CASRARTNYEQYF; cdr3_nt: TGTGCCAGCAGGGCCCGGACTAACTACGAGCAGTACTTC; clone_size: -; v_call: TRBV2; j_call: TRBJ2-7; d_call: -
cdr3_aa: CASIKGIGYIQYF; cdr3_nt: TGCGCCAGCATAAAGGGGATTGGGTACATTCAGTACTTC; clone_size: -; v_call: TRBV10-1; j_call: TRBJ2-4; d_call: -
cdr3_aa: CAWSVRGQGALGYTF; cdr3_nt: TGTGCCTGGAGTGTAAGAGGACAGGGAGCCCTTGGCTACACCTTC; clone_size: -; v_call: TRBV30; j_call: TRBJ1-2; d_call: TRBD1
cdr3_aa: CASSQGTGGLAFF; cdr3_nt: TGTGCCAGCAGCCAAGGGACAGGGGGCTTGGCTTTCTTT; clone_size: -; v_call: TRBV14; j_call: TRBJ1-1; d_call: TRBD1
cdr3_aa: CAWTRDRVATNEKLFF; cdr3_nt: TGTGCCTGGACGCGGGACAGAGTTGCAACTAATGAAAAACTGTTTTTT; clone_size: -; v_call: TRBV30; j_call: TRBJ1-4; d_call: TRBD1
cdr3_aa: CASSQDPPRTGSKNIQYF; cdr3_nt: TGTGCCAGCAGCCAAGACCCCCCTCGCACGGGGTCCAAAAACATTCAGTACTTC; clone_size: -; v_call: TRBV4-2; j_call: TRBJ2-4; d_call: -
cdr3_aa: CASSLNSPLHF; cdr3_nt: TGTGCCAGCAGCCTCAATTCACCCCTCCACTTT; clone_size: medium-sized; v_call: TRBV6-6; j_call: TRBJ1-6; d_call: -
cdr3_aa: CASRGGTHLGTQYF; cdr3_nt: TGTGCCAGCAGGGGAGGGACCCACTTAGGGACCCAGTACTTC; clone_size: -; v_call: TRBV21-1; j_call: TRBJ2-5; d_call: -
cdr3_aa: CASSLTSFTDTQYF; cdr3_nt: TGCGCCAGCAGCTTGACATCCTTCACAGATACGCAGTATTTT; clone_size: -; v_call: TRBV5-1; j_call: TRBJ2-3; d_call: -
cdr3_aa: CASSLNGGGNYEQYF; cdr3_nt: TGTGCCAGCAGCTTAAACGGAGGGGGGAACTACGAGCAGTACTTC; clone_size: -; v_call: TRBV7-2; j_call: TRBJ2-7; d_call: -
cdr3_aa: CASSLNQGETQYF; cdr3_nt: TGTGCCAGCAGCTTGAACCAGGGAGAGACCCAGTACTTC; clone_size: once; v_call: TRBV11-3; j_call: TRBJ2-5; d_call: -
cdr3_aa: CASSRMTGNYGYTF; cdr3_nt: TGCGCCAGCAGCCGAATGACAGGCAACTATGGCTACACCTTC; clone_size: -; v_call: TRBV4-1; j_call: TRBJ1-2; d_call: -
cdr3_aa: CASSLGLATGDTQYF; cdr3_nt: TGTGCCAGCAGCTTAGGACTAGCTACGGGAGATACGCAGTATTTT; clone_size: -; v_call: TRBV11-2; j_call: TRBJ2-3; d_call: TRBD2